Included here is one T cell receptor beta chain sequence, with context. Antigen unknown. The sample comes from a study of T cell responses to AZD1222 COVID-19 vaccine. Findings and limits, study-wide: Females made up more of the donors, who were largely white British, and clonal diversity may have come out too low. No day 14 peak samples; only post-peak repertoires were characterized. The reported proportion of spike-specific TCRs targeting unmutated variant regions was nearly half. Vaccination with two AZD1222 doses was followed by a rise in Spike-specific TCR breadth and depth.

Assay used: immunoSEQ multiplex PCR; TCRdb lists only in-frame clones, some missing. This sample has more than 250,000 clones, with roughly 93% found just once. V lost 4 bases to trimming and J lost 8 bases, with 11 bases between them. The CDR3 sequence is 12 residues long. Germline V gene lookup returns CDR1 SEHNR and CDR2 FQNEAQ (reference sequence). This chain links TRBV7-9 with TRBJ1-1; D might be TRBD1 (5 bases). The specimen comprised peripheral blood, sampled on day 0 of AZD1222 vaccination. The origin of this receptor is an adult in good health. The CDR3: CASSYDRPEAFF. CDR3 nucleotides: TGTGCCAGCAGCTACGACAGACCCGAAGCTTTCTTT.